Listed below are T cell receptor beta chains from one sample, sequenced in a study of blood T cell repertoires in COVID-19. Some clones are missing from TCRdb's copy, which holds only in-frame ones; the method was immunoSEQ multiplex PCR. The sample lists roughly 260,000 clones, 86% occurring once. The sample was peripheral blood. Receptors were obtained from a man aged 40-50 years who had recovered from COVID-19. Both conserved end residues are part of each CDR3. A D gene is named only where the DNA matches it firmly. The size field is filled for only some rows; it gives once, few, many or a size class.

cdr3_aa cdr3_nt d_call j_call clone_size v_call
CASSFLIQASTDTQYF TGTGCCAGTAGCTTTCTAATACAGGCCTCCACAGATACGCAGTATTTT NA TRBJ2-3 NA TRBV7-3
CASSLVPGIRNSPLHF TGCGCCAGCAGCTTGGTGCCGGGGATAAGAAATTCACCCCTCCACTTT NA TRBJ1-6 NA TRBV5-1
CAWKAPDRVGTEAFF TGTGCCTGGAAAGCCCCCGACAGGGTAGGCACTGAAGCTTTCTTT TRBD1 TRBJ1-1 NA TRBV30
CASSLVIGETQYF TGCGCCAGCAGCTTGGTTATCGGAGAGACCCAGTACTTC NA TRBJ2-5 NA TRBV5-1
CASSAPGTSGGSTQYF TGTGCCAGCAGCGCACCCGGGACTAGCGGGGGAAGTACGCAGTATTTT TRBD2 TRBJ2-3 NA TRBV9
CASSITGTGGIASGNTIYF TGCGCCAGCAGCATAACCGGGACAGGGGGCATAGCTTCTGGAAACACCATATATTTT TRBD1 TRBJ1-3 once TRBV5-1
CASSLSAGLGNSPLHF TGTGCCAGCAGTTTATCAGCCGGACTTGGTAATTCACCCCTCCACTTT NA TRBJ1-6 NA TRBV27
CASSETGAGVPYEQYF TGTGCCAGCAGCGAGACCGGGGCGGGGGTCCCCTACGAGCAGTACTTC TRBD2 TRBJ2-7 NA TRBV7-2
CAISGGSTEAFF TGTGCCATCAGCGGTGGGAGCACTGAAGCTTTCTTT NA TRBJ1-1 NA TRBV10-3
CASSRTGFGELFF TGTGCCAGCAGTCGGACAGGGTTCGGGGAGCTGTTTTTT TRBD1 TRBJ2-2 NA TRBV6-2/TRBV6-3
CSVERGNTIYF TGCAGCGTTGAGAGAGGAAACACCATATATTTT NA TRBJ1-3 few TRBV29-1
CASSLAPLIEQYF TGTGCCAGCAGCTTAGCCCCCTTAATCGAGCAGTACTTC NA TRBJ2-7 NA TRBV7-9
CASSPKGSDTQYF TGCGCCAGCAGCCCAAAGGGGTCAGATACGCAGTATTTT NA TRBJ2-3 NA TRBV5-1
CASSLEGDSPLHF TGTGCCAGCAGCTTAGAGGGGGATTCACCCCTCCACTTT NA TRBJ1-6 few TRBV7-9
CASSLQGADYGYTF TGTGCCAGTAGTTTACAGGGGGCCGACTATGGCTACACCTTC TRBD1 TRBJ1-2 NA TRBV19